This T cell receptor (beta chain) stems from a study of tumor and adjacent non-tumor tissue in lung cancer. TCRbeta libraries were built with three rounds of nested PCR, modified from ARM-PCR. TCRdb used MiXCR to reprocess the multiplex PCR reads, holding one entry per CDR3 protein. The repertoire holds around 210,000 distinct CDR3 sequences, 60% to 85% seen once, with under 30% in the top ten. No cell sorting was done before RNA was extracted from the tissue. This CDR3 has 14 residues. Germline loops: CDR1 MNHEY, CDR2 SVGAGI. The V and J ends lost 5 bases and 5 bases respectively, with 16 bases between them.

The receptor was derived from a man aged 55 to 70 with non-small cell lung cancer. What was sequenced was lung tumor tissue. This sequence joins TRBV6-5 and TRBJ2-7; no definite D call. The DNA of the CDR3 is TGTGCCAGCAGTCCTACTAATAACAACGACGAGCAGTACTTC. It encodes CASSPTNNNDEQYF.